These 32 T cell receptor beta chains came from one sample sequenced in a study of cytomegalovirus exposure and HLA in healthy donors. The PCR was carried out with 60 Vbeta primers and 13 Jbeta primers. Profiled with immunoSEQ multiplex PCR; TCRdb holds only in-frame clones, not every one. The sample has about 130,000 clones, 55% to 75% seen once. Sequencing used PBMCs. All receptors derive from a man under 40 in good health and CMV-seropositive.

The chain uses TRBV7-2 and TRBJ1-2; TRBD1 matches 7 bases. The CDR3 spans 14 residues. Germline-derived CDR1 and CDR2 are SGHTA and FQGNSA. V trimming: 5 bases; J trimming: 1 base; junction bases outside the gene matches: 4. The CDR3 DNA reads TGTGCCAGCAGCCCCGGACAGGTTAACTATGGCTACACCTTC. It yields the protein CASSPGQVNYGYTF.

This clone was observed a few times. The chain joins TRBV5-4 to TRBJ2-2, with TRBD2 identical over 10 bases. There are 16 residues in the CDR3. V lost 2 bases and J lost 3; bases outside the gene matches: 4. The germline CDR1 and CDR2 sequences are SGHNT and YYREEE (reference sequence). The CDR3 DNA follows: TGTGCCAGCAGCTTACTAGCGGGAATGTACACCGGGGAGCTGTTTTTT. It codes for CASSLLAGMYTGELFF.

J is TRBJ2-1 and V is TRBV28; D possibly corresponds to TRBD2 (5 bases). This CDR3 is built from 16 residues. CDR1 is MDHEN, CDR2 SYDVKM, per germline. Trimming stripped 4 bases from V and 4 bases from J, with 17 bases between. The CDR3: CASSSPRPWEYNEQFF. The CDR3 DNA follows: TGTGCCAGCAGTTCCCCGCGCCCATGGGAGTACAATGAGCAGTTCTTC.

The chain employs TRBV2 and TRBJ2-1, with TRBD2 identical over 7 bases. Losses at the gene ends were 6 bases for V and 8 bases for J; bases not matched to a gene: 4. Germline-derived CDR1 and CDR2 are SNHLY and FYNNEI. The CDR3 runs 12 residues. The CDR3: CASSASGDEQFF. The CDR3 bases are TGTGCCAGCAGCGCGAGCGGGGATGAGCAGTTCTTC.

The rearrangement links TRBV28 to TRBJ1-1; the match to TRBD1 covers 8 bases. J gave up 1 base and V 6 bases, and 10 bases lay outside the gene matches. CDR1 is MDHEN, CDR2 SYDVKM, per germline. CDR3 length: 16 amino acids. The CDR3 coding sequence is TGTGCCAGCAGGTCTCCAGGGGGCGGGCGGAACACTGAAGCTTTCTTT. It translates to CASRSPGGGRNTEAFF.

The sample holds a few counts of this clone. The V call is TRBV5-1, the J call TRBJ2-6; D is undetermined. The germline V and J ends were trimmed by 0 bases and 1 base, with 8 bases remaining between them. Per the germline V gene, CDR1 is SGHRS and CDR2 is YFSETQ. CDR3 length equals 16 residues. Here the CDR3 DNA reads TGCGCCAGCAGCTTGGACGGTCTTTCTGGGGCCAACGTCCTGACTTTC. It encodes CASSLDGLSGANVLTF.

The gene calls are TRBV18 and TRBJ2-1, with 8 bases lining up with TRBD2. J was trimmed by 6 bases and V by 3 bases; bases with no gene match: 13. The V gene's germline CDR1 is KGHSH and CDR2 LQKENI. The CDR3 spans 17 residues. DNA for the CDR3: TGTGCCAGCTCACCCCCTCGGAGTAGCGGGATCGGCAATGAGCAGTTCTTC. Residues: CASSPPRSSGIGNEQFF.

The rearrangement links TRBV5-1 to TRBJ2-5; 7 bases agree with TRBD1. Germline CDR1 is SGHRS and CDR2 is YFSETQ. The CDR3 totals 15 residues. After removal of 5 bases from V and 7 bases from J, the junction contained 14 bases not matched to a gene. CDR3 DNA: TGCGCCAGCAGTCAGGGACAGACAGTGATGGGGACCCAGTACTTC. Translation: CASSQGQTVMGTQYF.

The rearrangement joins TRBV9 to TRBJ2-1, with 7 bases fitting TRBD2. The CDR3 has 14 residues. Germline CDR1 reads SGDLS; CDR2 reads YYNGEE. Germline trimming cut 2 bases from V and 5 bases from J; bases unmatched to any gene: 4. The CDR3 coding sequence is TGTGCCAGCAGCGTGTACGGGAGGCACAATGAGCAGTTCTTC. Protein sequence: CASSVYGRHNEQFF. The whole variable domain, remainder taken from reference TRBV9 and TRBJ2-1, is DSGVTQTPKHLITATGQRVTLRCSPRSGDLSVYWYQQSLDQGLQFLIQYYNGEERAKGNILERFSAQQFPDLHSELNLSSLELGDSALYFCASSVYGRHNEQFFGPGTRLTVL.

This sequence joins TRBV6-5 and TRBJ2-5, with D possibly being TRBD2 (6 bases). The CDR3 loop spans 14 amino acids. V gave up 5 bases and J gave up 1 base, with 11 bases separating them. Germline CDR1 is MNHEY and CDR2 is SVGAGI. This chain's CDR3 is CASSGLAFQETQYF. The CDR3 DNA reads TGTGCCAGCAGTGGGCTAGCGTTCCAAGAGACCCAGTACTTC.

This rearrangement joins TRBV10-3 to TRBJ2-2; D not resolved. The CDR3 is 15 amino acids. Germline loops: CDR1 ENHRY, CDR2 SYGVKD. V lost 2 bases and J lost 1, with 8 bases in between. DNA for the CDR3: TGTGCCATCAGTGAGACAGACAAGAACACCGGGGAGCTGTTTTTT. Translation gives CAISETDKNTGELFF.

A remark on this clone: Its ends do not fully match the called genes, so a read error is possible. This chain connects TRBV19 to TRBJ2-6, with D uncertain. In germline, CDR1 is LNHDA, CDR2 SQIVND (reference sequence). CDR3 length: 14 amino acids. CDR3 sequence reads: CAGRAHSGANVLTF. Written as DNA, the CDR3 is TGTGCCGGTAGGGCTCACTCTGGGGCCAACGTCCTGACTTTC.

This rearrangement joins TRBV18 to TRBJ2-1; TRBD2 aligns across 8 bases. V lost 1 base to trimming and J lost 2 bases; unmatched junction nucleotides: 1. This CDR3 has 15 amino acids. The germline V gene encodes CDR1 KGHSH and CDR2 LQKENI. The CDR3 nucleotides are TGTGCCAGCTCACCACTAGCGGGGCCCTACAATGAGCAGTTCTTC. It codes for CASSPLAGPYNEQFF.

The gene calls are TRBV15 and TRBJ2-3; TRBD2 aligns across 9 bases. Germline lookup yields CDR1 LNHNV and CDR2 YYDKDF (reference sequence). V shed 1 base and J 5 bases; nucleotides not matched to a gene: 7. The CDR3 runs 16 residues. The CDR3: CATSRGGLAGIDTQYF. DNA for the CDR3: TGTGCCACCAGCAGAGGTGGGCTAGCGGGAATAGATACGCAGTATTTT.

This clone was seen more than once but under ten times. This sequence joins TRBV11-2 and TRBJ1-4; the D is unclear. The CDR3 has 12 amino acids. V dropped 1 base and J dropped 10 bases, with 7 bases sitting between them. Germline V CDR1 and CDR2: SGHAT, FQNNGV. The CDR3 DNA follows: TGTGCCAGCAGCTTAGTCGGAGGAAAACTGTTTTTT. As protein: CASSLVGGKLFF. The whole variable domain, remainder taken from reference TRBV11-2 and TRBJ1-4, is EAGVAQSPRYKIIEKRQSVAFWCNPISGHATLYWYQQILGQGPKLLIQFQNNGVVDDSQLPKDRFSAERLKGVDSTLKIQPAKLEDSAVYLCASSLVGGKLFFGSGTQLSVL.

The rearrangement links TRBV28 to TRBJ2-1, with TRBD1 as a possible D gene (6 bases). The CDR3 runs to 14 residues. V shed 5 bases and J shed 5 bases, with 13 bases lying between them. CDR1 and CDR2 (germline): MDHEN, SYDVKM. The CDR3 loop reads CASSPWTENNEQFF. The DNA of the CDR3 is TGTGCCAGCAGTCCTTGGACAGAGAACAATGAGCAGTTCTTC.

In this sample, this clone turned up once. J is TRBJ1-1 and V is TRBV7-3; D may be TRBD1 (6 bases). The CDR3 has 14 residues. The ends were cut back, 3 bases at V and 3 bases at J, with 11 bases in the middle. The germline V gene has CDR1 SGHTA and CDR2 FQGTGA. CDR3 DNA sequence: TGTGCCAGCAGCTTGGACAGTCTTTACACTGAAGCTTTCTTT. It yields the protein CASSLDSLYTEAFF.

The genes are TRBV27 and TRBJ2-3, with 8 positions matching TRBD2. Germline assignment: CDR1 MNHEY and CDR2 SMNVEV (reference sequence). Trimming removed 4 bases from V and 0 bases from J; junction bases left unmatched: 15. This CDR3 is 19 amino acids long. In DNA, the CDR3 is TGTGCCAGCAGTTCCTTTTTCCCCACGGGGGGGTCTAGCACAGATACGCAGTATTTT. Translating gives CASSSFFPTGGSSTDTQYF.

The chain couples TRBV4-3 to TRBJ2-2, with TRBD1 matching 9 bases. Germline V gene lookup returns CDR1 LGHNA and CDR2 YSLEER. V dropped 0 bases and J dropped 7; count of bases not matched to a gene: 18. The CDR3 is 20 residues long. The CDR3 DNA reads TGCGCCAGCAGCCAAGATATTGGCTTAGGGGGACAGGGTAACGACGGGGAGCTGTTTTTT. It codes for CASSQDIGLGGQGNDGELFF.

The J gene is TRBJ2-5, the V gene TRBV15, with 9 bases fitting TRBD1. Trimming took 6 bases from V and 4 from J; bases not matched to a gene: 3. Germline V gene sequence: CDR1 LNHNV, CDR2 YYDKDF (reference sequence). The CDR3 has 13 residues. The CDR3: CATSRDRAETQYF. The CDR3 DNA is TGTGCCACCAGTAGGGACAGGGCAGAGACCCAGTACTTC. Variable domain in full (rest from reference TRBV15 and TRBJ2-5): DAMVIQNPRYQVTQFGKPVTLSCSQTLNHNVMYWYQQKSSQAPKLLFHYYDKDFNNEADTPDNFQSRRPNTSFCFLDIRSPGLGDTAMYLCATSRDRAETQYFGPGTRLLVL.

This clone was recorded a few times. The chain is built from TRBV14 and TRBJ2-7; unclear D gene. CDR3 size: 13 residues. Trimming pared 2 bases from V and 6 bases from J, leaving 11 bases between. Germline V gene lookup returns CDR1 SGHDN and CDR2 FVKESK. The CDR3 loop reads CASSQSDGVEQYF. The DNA of the CDR3 is TGTGCCAGCAGCCAAAGTGACGGAGTCGAGCAGTACTTC. The full variable domain, with the rest looked up from reference TRBV14 and TRBJ2-7, is EAGVTQFPSHSVIEKGQTVTLRCDPISGHDNLYWYRRVMGKEIKFLLHFVKESKQDESGMPNNRFLAERTGGTYSTLKVQPAELEDSGVYFCASSQSDGVEQYFGPGTRLTVT.

This clone occurred once. J is TRBJ1-1 and V is TRBV18; 7 bases align to TRBD1. The CDR3 length is 14 residues. Germline trimming cut 5 bases from V and 1 base from J; bases unmatched to any gene: 4. The germline V gene encodes CDR1 KGHSH and CDR2 LQKENI. The CDR3 spells CASSSRTGNTEAFF. CDR3 nucleotides: TGTGCCAGCTCATCTCGGACAGGGAACACTGAAGCTTTCTTT.

The CDR3 DNA reads as TGTGCCAGCACCGAATCCTACTCCTACGAGCAGTACTTC. Its translation is CASTESYSYEQYF. This rearrangement joins TRBV2 to TRBJ2-7, with no clear D. Per the germline V gene, CDR1 is SNHLY and CDR2 is FYNNEI. The CDR3 covers 13 residues. Trimming took 7 bases from V and 0 from J, leaving 10 bases between them.

The genes are TRBV7-9 and TRBJ1-4; the match to TRBD1 covers 7 bases. Per the germline V gene, CDR1 is SEHNR and CDR2 is FQNEAQ (reference sequence). Unmatched junction bases numbered 10, after V lost 5 bases and J lost 7 bases. The CDR3 spans 15 residues. CDR3 bases: TGTGCCAGCAGCCACCAGGGGGGAAGTACTGAAAAACTGTTTTTT. Translation: CASSHQGGSTEKLFF.

CDR3 residues: CASSLAGTGSYEQYF. Written as DNA, the CDR3 is TGTGCCAGCAGCCTGGCCGGGACAGGTTCCTACGAGCAGTACTTC. The chain employs TRBV5-4 and TRBJ2-7; 8 bases match TRBD1. The junction had 7 bases not matched to a gene; V was cut back by 4 bases and J by 1 base. CDR1 SGHNT and CDR2 YYREEE come from the germline V gene (reference sequence). The CDR3 has 15 residues.

CDR3 in DNA: TGTGCCTGGAGTCTAGCGGGTGGATACGAGCAGTACTTC. It codes for CAWSLAGGYEQYF. The V and J genes are TRBV30 and TRBJ2-7, with TRBD2 matching over 8 bases. The CDR3 loop spans 13 amino acids. Germline V gives CDR1 GTSNPN, CDR2 SVGIG (reference sequence). Trimming cost V 2 bases and J 4 bases; bases outside gene matches: 4.

V usage is TRBV28 and J usage is TRBJ2-1, with 15 bases lining up with TRBD2. Per germline, CDR1 MDHEN and CDR2 SYDVKM. This CDR3 region has 19 residues. V was clipped by 6 bases and J by 0 bases; unmatched bases: 9. The CDR3 coding sequence is TGTGCCAGCAGCGGGACTAGCGGGAGGATGGTAGGCTCCTACAATGAGCAGTTCTTC. Translated, it gives CASSGTSGRMVGSYNEQFF.

This clone has more than one count but fewer than ten. The rearrangement links TRBV10-3 to TRBJ1-1; D gene ambiguous. Trimming took off 6 bases at V and 1 base at J, with 9 bases between the two ends. The CDR3 spans 13 residues. Germline V gene data show CDR1 as ENHRY and CDR2 as SYGVKD. CDR3 bases: TGTGCCATCAGCGTACATGGGAACACTGAAGCTTTCTTT. Protein: CAISVHGNTEAFF.

The chain's CDR3 is CASSLKPGQNYEQYF. CDR3 DNA: TGTGCCAGCAGCTTGAAGCCGGGACAGAACTACGAGCAGTACTTC. The genes are TRBV7-6 and TRBJ2-7; TRBD1 agrees at 7 bases. Per the germline V gene, CDR1 is SGHVS and CDR2 is FNYEAQ. After removal of 3 bases from V and 3 bases from J, the junction contained 8 bases not matched to a gene. This CDR3 has 15 residues.

This chain connects TRBV6-6 to TRBJ2-2; TRBD2 agrees at 8 bases. This CDR3 region has 15 residues. V was clipped by 5 bases and J by 5 bases; unmatched bases: 7. Germline lookup yields CDR1 MNHNY and CDR2 SVGAGI (reference sequence). The CDR3 loop reads CASSKGLAGTGELFF. CDR3 nucleotide sequence: TGTGCCAGCAGTAAAGGACTAGCCGGGACCGGGGAGCTGTTTTTT.

The chain combines TRBV6-1 with TRBJ2-7; TRBD1 aligns across 9 bases. The CDR3 is made up of 14 amino acids. Germline CDR1 and CDR2: MNHNS and SASEGT. J was trimmed by 1 base and V by 11 bases; bases with no gene match: 9. CDR3 nucleotides: TGTGCCTGCTACCTGGGACAGGGATCCTACGAGCAGTACTTC. Its translation: CACYLGQGSYEQYF.

The chain employs TRBV7-3 and TRBJ2-1; 7 positions agree with TRBD2. The CDR3 spans 16 residues. V lost 2 bases and J lost 3; bases outside the gene matches: 7. The germline gives CDR1 SGHTA, CDR2 FQGTGA. The CDR3 nucleotides read TGTGCCAGCAGCTTAGCTCCTAGCGGCCTCTACAATGAGCAGTTCTTC. It translates to CASSLAPSGLYNEQFF.